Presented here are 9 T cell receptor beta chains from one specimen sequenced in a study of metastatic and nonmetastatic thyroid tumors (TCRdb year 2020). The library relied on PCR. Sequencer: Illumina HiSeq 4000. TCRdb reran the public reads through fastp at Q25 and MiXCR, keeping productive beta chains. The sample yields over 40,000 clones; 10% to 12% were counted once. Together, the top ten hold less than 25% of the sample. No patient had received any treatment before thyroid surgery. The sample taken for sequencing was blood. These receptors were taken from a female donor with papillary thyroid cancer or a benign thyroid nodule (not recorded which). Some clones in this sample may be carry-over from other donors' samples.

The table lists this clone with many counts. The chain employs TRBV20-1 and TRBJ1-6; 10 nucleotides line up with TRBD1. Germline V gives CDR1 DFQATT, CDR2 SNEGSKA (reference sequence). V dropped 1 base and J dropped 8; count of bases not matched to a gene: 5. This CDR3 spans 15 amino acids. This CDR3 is CSARAGTGDYSPLHF. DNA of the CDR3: TGCAGTGCTAGAGCCGGGACAGGGGATTATTCACCCCTCCACTTT.

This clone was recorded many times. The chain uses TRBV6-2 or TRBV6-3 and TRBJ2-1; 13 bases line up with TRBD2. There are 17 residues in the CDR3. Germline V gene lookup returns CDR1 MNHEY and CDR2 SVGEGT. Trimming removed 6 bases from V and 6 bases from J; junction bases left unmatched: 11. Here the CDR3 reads CASSINSGTSGANEQFF. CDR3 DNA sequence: TGTGCCAGCAGCATAAACTCCGGGACTAGCGGGGCCAATGAGCAGTTCTTC.

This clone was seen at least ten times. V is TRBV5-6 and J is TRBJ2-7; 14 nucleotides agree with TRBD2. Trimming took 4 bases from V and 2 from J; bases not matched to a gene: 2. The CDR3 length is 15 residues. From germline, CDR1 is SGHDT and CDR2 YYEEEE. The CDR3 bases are TGTGCCAGCAGCGCGGGACTAGCGGGGGCCTACGAGCAGTACTTC. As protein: CASSAGLAGAYEQYF.

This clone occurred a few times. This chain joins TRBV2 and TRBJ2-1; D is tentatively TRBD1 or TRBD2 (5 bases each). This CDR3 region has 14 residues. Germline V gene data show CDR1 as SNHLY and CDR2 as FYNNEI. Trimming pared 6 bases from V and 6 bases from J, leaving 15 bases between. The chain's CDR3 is CASREDNSANEQFF. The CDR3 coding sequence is TGTGCCAGCAGGGAGGACAACTCCGCCAATGAGCAGTTCTTC.

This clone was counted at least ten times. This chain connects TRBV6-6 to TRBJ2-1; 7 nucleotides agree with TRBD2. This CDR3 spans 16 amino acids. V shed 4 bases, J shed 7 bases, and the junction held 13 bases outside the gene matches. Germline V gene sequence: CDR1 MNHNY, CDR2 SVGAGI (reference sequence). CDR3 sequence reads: CASSSPTSKAQNEQFF. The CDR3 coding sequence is TGTGCCAGCAGTTCCCCGACTAGCAAGGCTCAAAATGAGCAGTTCTTC.

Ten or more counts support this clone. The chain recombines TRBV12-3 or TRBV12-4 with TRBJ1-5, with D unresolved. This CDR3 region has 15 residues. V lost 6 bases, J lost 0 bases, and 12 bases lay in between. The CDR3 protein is CASSTVRYSNQPQHF. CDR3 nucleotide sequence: TGTGCCAGCAGCACCGTCAGGTATAGCAATCAGCCCCAGCATTTT.

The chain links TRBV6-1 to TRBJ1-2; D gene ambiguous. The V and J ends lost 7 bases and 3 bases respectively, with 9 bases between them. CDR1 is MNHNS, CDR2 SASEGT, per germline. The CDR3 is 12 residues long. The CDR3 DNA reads TGTGCCAGCACGCGGGATTACTATGGCTACACCTTC. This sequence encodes CASTRDYYGYTF.

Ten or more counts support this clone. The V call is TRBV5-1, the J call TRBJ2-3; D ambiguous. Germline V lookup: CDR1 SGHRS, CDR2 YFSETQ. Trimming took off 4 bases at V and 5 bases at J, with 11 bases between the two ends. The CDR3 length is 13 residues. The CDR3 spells CASSITGRDTQYF. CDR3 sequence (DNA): TGCGCCAGCAGCATAACCGGAAGAGATACGCAGTATTTT.

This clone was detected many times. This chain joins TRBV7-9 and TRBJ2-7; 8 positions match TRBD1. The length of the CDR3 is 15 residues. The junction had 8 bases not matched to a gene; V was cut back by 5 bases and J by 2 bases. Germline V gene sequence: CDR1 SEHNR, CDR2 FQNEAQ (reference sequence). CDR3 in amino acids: CASSLGDRSAYEQYF. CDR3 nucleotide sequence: TGTGCCAGCAGCCTAGGGGACAGGTCTGCCTACGAGCAGTACTTC.